One sample yielded the 18 T cell receptor beta chains listed below, sequenced in a study of cytomegalovirus exposure and HLA in healthy donors. The primer mix had 60 Vbeta and 13 Jbeta primers. Using immunoSEQ multiplex PCR, the repertoire was profiled, and TCRdb retains in-frame clones only, with some absent. Among roughly 100,000 clones listed, more than 75% were seen once. The sample consisted of PBMCs. The origin of the receptors is a woman aged 60 to 75 in good health and CMV-seronegative.

This chain links TRBV9 with TRBJ2-3, with 13 bases matching TRBD2. The junction had 4 bases not matched to a gene; V was cut back by 2 bases and J by 4 bases. CDR1 and CDR2 (germline): SGDLS, YYNGEE. CDR3 length equals 16 residues. The CDR3 loop is CASSVELAGGSDTQYF. Written as DNA, the CDR3 is TGTGCCAGCAGCGTGGAACTAGCGGGAGGGTCAGATACGCAGTATTTT.

V usage is TRBV6-1 and J usage is TRBJ2-7, with 7 bases matching TRBD2. The CDR3 loop spans 15 amino acids. Germline trimming cut 6 bases from V and 6 bases from J; bases unmatched to any gene: 14. Germline CDR1 MNHNS, CDR2 SASEGT. CDR3: CASRSGDAPRAEQYF. The CDR3 nucleotides read TGTGCCAGCAGAAGCGGGGACGCACCCCGTGCCGAGCAGTACTTC.

The rearrangement joins TRBV7-9 to TRBJ2-3, with D unclear. Trimming shortened V by 1 base and J by 2 bases, and 7 bases separated the two germline ends. Germline loops: CDR1 SEHNR, CDR2 FQNEAQ (reference sequence). CDR3 length: 14 residues. Here the CDR3 reads CASSLVSATDTQYF. In nucleotides, the CDR3 is TGTGCCAGCAGCTTAGTCAGCGCCACAGATACGCAGTATTTT.

This clone was recorded once. V gene TRBV4-3 combines with J gene TRBJ1-2, with a weak D call TRBD1 (5 bases). Trimming removed 0 bases at V and 7 bases at J, with 12 bases between. The CDR3 is made up of 14 amino acids. Per germline, CDR1 LGHNA and CDR2 YSLEER. The CDR3 protein is CASSQEGATIGYTF. For the CDR3, the DNA is TGCGCCAGCAGCCAAGAAGGGGCGACAATTGGCTACACCTTC.

The sample holds a few counts of this clone. The chain carries TRBV9 and TRBJ2-1; D perhaps matches TRBD1 (6 bases). This CDR3 comprises 16 residues. V lost 3 bases to trimming and J lost 3 bases, with 16 bases between them. Germline V lookup: CDR1 SGDLS, CDR2 YYNGEE. The CDR3, as DNA: TGTGCCAGCAGCGGGGTCGGCAGGGGCATCTACAATGAGCAGTTCTTC. As protein: CASSGVGRGIYNEQFF.

This chain uses TRBV5-4 with TRBJ1-2; TRBD1 matches 7 bases. Germline CDR1 and CDR2: SGHNT and YYREEE (reference sequence). The CDR3 loop spans 14 amino acids. J lost 4 bases, V lost 3 bases, and 6 bases had no gene match. CDR3 DNA: TGTGCCAGCAGCTCCCGACAGGGAAGCTATGGCTACACCTTC. Translated: CASSSRQGSYGYTF.

The V and J genes are TRBV4-3 and TRBJ1-6; D is ambiguous. The germline V and J ends were trimmed by 0 bases and 4 bases, with 7 bases remaining between them. The germline V gene encodes CDR1 LGHNA and CDR2 YSLEER. This CDR3 has 15 residues. CDR3 DNA sequence: TGCGCCAGCAGCCAAGATTCAGTTTATAATTCACCCCTCCACTTT. Translated: CASSQDSVYNSPLHF.

This chain links TRBV30 with TRBJ1-1; no reliable D call. Germline V gene sequence: CDR1 GTSNPN, CDR2 SVGIG (reference sequence). Trimming took off 4 bases at V and 3 bases at J, with 18 bases between the two ends. This CDR3 contains 15 residues. Written as DNA, the CDR3 is TGTGCCTGGACTCCAACGGGAGGGCGGGACACTGAAGCTTTCTTT. This sequence encodes CAWTPTGGRDTEAFF.

The chain links TRBV9 to TRBJ1-6; 7 bases map to TRBD1. The CDR3 length is 15 residues. Per germline, CDR1 SGDLS and CDR2 YYNGEE. V shed 3 bases, J shed 7 bases, and the junction held 7 bases outside the gene matches. CDR3 bases: TGTGCCAGCAGCGCCGGACAGGAAGGCAATTCACCCCTCCACTTT. Its protein product is CASSAGQEGNSPLHF.

This sequence joins TRBV25-1 and TRBJ2-7; 8 bases are shared with TRBD2. Trimming took 3 bases from V and 4 from J; bases not matched to a gene: 8. CDR3 size: 15 residues. The germline CDR1 and CDR2 sequences are MGHDK and SYGVNS. The CDR3: CASSDRASGSYEQYF. The CDR3 DNA is TGTGCCAGCAGTGACAGGGCTAGCGGGTCGTACGAGCAGTACTTC.

The chain carries TRBV11-2 and TRBJ1-1; D gene unclear. Deletions cut 2 bases from V and 0 bases from J, with 4 bases between. Looked up from germline, CDR1 is SGHAT and CDR2 is FQNNGV. This CDR3 has 13 residues. This CDR3 is CASSLSLNTEAFF. The CDR3 coding sequence is TGTGCCAGCAGCTTATCTCTGAACACTGAAGCTTTCTTT. Full variable domain (missing parts from reference TRBV11-2 and TRBJ1-1): EAGVAQSPRYKIIEKRQSVAFWCNPISGHATLYWYQQILGQGPKLLIQFQNNGVVDDSQLPKDRFSAERLKGVDSTLKIQPAKLEDSAVYLCASSLSLNTEAFFGQGTRLTVV.

The V gene is TRBV28, the J gene TRBJ2-3; the match to TRBD2 covers 8 bases. V shed 6 bases and J 3 bases; nucleotides not matched to a gene: 11. This CDR3 region has 16 residues. The germline V gene has CDR1 MDHEN and CDR2 SYDVKM. Here the CDR3 reads CASSMSLSGSTDTQYF. In DNA form, the CDR3 reads TGTGCCAGCAGCATGTCTCTCAGCGGGAGTACAGATACGCAGTATTTT.

The chain links TRBV21-1 to TRBJ1-2; the table's TRBD1 call for D was not verified on the DNA. TRBV21-1 is a recognized pseudogene. The CDR3 has 14 amino acids. The CDR3 spells CASSKWWGRYGYTF. CDR3 sequence (DNA): TGTGCCAGCAGCAAGTGGTGGGGCAGGTATGGCTACACCTTC.

V gene TRBV19 combines with J gene TRBJ1-6; no definite D call. V lost 6 bases and J lost 0, with 12 bases in between. CDR1 is LNHDA, CDR2 SQIVND, per germline (reference sequence). The CDR3 runs 16 residues. The CDR3 region is CASRISLSSYNSPLHF. The CDR3 coding sequence is TGTGCCAGTAGGATTAGCCTGAGCTCCTATAATTCACCCCTCCACTTT. Looking up the rest from reference TRBV19 and TRBJ1-6 gives the full variable domain: DGGITQSPKYLFRKEGQNVTLSCEQNLNHDAMYWYRQDPGQGLRLIYYSQIVNDFQKGDIAEGYSVSREKKESFPLTVTSAQKNPTAFYLCASRISLSSYNSPLHFGNGTRLTVT.

The chain couples TRBV7-2 to TRBJ2-7, with TRBD2 matching over 7 bases. The ends lost 3 bases at V and 2 bases at J; junction bases unmatched: 4. Per the germline V gene, CDR1 is SGHTA and CDR2 is FQGNSA. The CDR3 consists of 14 residues. The CDR3 region has the DNA TGTGCCAGCAGCTTTTCGGGAGGACCCTACGAGCAGTACTTC. As protein: CASSFSGGPYEQYF. Looking up the rest from reference TRBV7-2 and TRBJ2-7 gives the full variable domain: GAGVSQSPSNKVTEKGKDVELRCDPISGHTALYWYRQSLGQGLEFLIYFQGNSAPDKSGLPSDRFSAERTGGSVSTLTIQRTQQEDSAVYLCASSFSGGPYEQYFGPGTRLTVT.

This sequence joins TRBV5-6 and TRBJ2-7; no firm D call. Germline-derived CDR1 and CDR2 are SGHDT and YYEEEE. CDR3 length: 15 amino acids. Trimming stripped 4 bases from V and 0 bases from J, with 14 bases between. CDR3 nucleotide sequence: TGTGCCAGCAGCGCGGCCGCTCTTGACTCCTACGAGCAGTACTTC. It yields the protein CASSAAALDSYEQYF.

V gene TRBV6-5 combines with J gene TRBJ2-2; D might be TRBD2 (6 bases). CDR1 is MNHEY and CDR2 is SVGAGI in the germline V gene. V was pared by 6 bases and J by 6 bases, with 17 bases between. The CDR3 is 15 amino acids. The CDR3 is CASSPRAGLPGELFF. CDR3 DNA: TGTGCCAGCAGCCCACGGGCGGGGTTACCCGGGGAGCTGTTTTTT.

The chain joins TRBV7-2 to TRBJ1-1, with 7 nucleotides matching TRBD1. CDR1 is SGHTA and CDR2 is FQGNSA in the germline V gene. The CDR3 length is 15 residues. J was trimmed by 4 bases and V by 2 bases; bases with no gene match: 7. CDR3 sequence (DNA): TGTGCCAGCAGCTTATACAGGGGCATGGGCACTGAAGCTTTCTTT. Residues: CASSLYRGMGTEAFF.